This T cell receptor beta chain was found in a study of T cells expressing NK-cell markers. On the study more broadly: Obtained from sorted CD3+CD56+NKG2C+, CD3+CD56+NKG2C- and CD3+CD56-NKG2C+ T cells were the TCR beta repertoires. In the group of eight sequenced donors, seven were HCMV-seropositive and one was seronegative. Study-wide results and caveats: Nothing established the HCMV specificity of expanded NKG2C+ T cell clones. Dominant NKG2C+ clonotype frequencies of roughly 1.0-8% of CD8+ T cells were measured in over five donors.

Germline V gene sequence: CDR1 MDHEN, CDR2 SYDVKM. CDR3 length: 14 amino acids. Comment on this clonotype: Its antigen is unknown.

With the 5' RACE reads reprocessed, TCRdb shows one record per CDR3 protein and no DNA. In total, the table holds some 600,000 distinct CDR3 sequences. This clonotype originated in a man younger than 30 in good health. This rearrangement joins TRBV28 to TRBJ1-5. Sequenced: blood T cells: a sorted CD56 or NKG2C T cell subset, CD4+ or CD8+ T cells, or bulk PBMC T cells (not recorded which). The CDR3 sequence: CASSLELLFQPQHF.